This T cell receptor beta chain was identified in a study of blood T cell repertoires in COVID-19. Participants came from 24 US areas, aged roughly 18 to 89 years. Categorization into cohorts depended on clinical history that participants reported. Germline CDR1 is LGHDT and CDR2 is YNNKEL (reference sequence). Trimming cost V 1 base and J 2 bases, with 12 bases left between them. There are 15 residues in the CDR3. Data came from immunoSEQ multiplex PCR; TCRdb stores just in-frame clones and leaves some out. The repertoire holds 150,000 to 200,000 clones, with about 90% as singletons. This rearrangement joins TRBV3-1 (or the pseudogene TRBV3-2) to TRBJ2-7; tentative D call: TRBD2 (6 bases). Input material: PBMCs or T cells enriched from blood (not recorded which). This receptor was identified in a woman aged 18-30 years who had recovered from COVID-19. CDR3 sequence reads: CASSQGPGETYEQYF. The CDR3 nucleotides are TGTGCCAGCAGCCAAGGACCGGGAGAGACCTACGAGCAGTACTTC.